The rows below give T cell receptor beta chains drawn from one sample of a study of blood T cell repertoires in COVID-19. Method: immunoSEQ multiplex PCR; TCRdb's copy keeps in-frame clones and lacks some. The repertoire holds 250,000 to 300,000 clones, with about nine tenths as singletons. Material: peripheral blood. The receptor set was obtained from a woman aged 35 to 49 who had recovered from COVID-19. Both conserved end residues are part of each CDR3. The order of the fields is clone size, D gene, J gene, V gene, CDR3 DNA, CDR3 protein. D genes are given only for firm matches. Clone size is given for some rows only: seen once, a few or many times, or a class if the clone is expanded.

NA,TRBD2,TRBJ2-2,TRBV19,TGTGCCAGTACTACAGGGATAGCGGGAGCGGCCGGGGAGCTGTTTTTT,CASTTGIAGAAGELFF
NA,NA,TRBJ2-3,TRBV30,TGTGCCTGGAGCAGGACAGTCACAGATACGCAGTATTTT,CAWSRTVTDTQYF
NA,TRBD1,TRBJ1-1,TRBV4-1,TGCGCCAGCAGCCAAATCGGCCAGGGGGCTCTTGCGGCTTTCTTT,CASSQIGQGALAAFF
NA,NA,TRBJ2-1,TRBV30,TGTGCCTGGAGTGGGGACTGGGGCTTGGGTGAGCAGTTCTTC,CAWSGDWGLGEQFF
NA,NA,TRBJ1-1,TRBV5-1,TGCGCCAGCAGCTTGGTGGGGCCCTTCAGGGACACTGAAGCTTTCTTT,CASSLVGPFRDTEAFF
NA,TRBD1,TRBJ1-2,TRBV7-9,TGTGCCAGCAGCCAAACAGGGGAGACCTATGGCTACACCTTC,CASSQTGETYGYTF
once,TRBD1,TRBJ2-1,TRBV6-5,TGTGCCAGCAGGCACCGGGACAGAGAGTACAATGAGCAGTTCTTC,CASRHRDREYNEQFF
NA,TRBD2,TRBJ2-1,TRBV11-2,TGTGCCAGCAGCTCCGGACTAGCGGGTCTGGGTGAGCAGTTCTTC,CASSSGLAGLGEQFF
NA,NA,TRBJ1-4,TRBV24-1,TGTGCCACCAGTCAGGGGCCCAGAGAAAAACTGTTTTTT,CATSQGPREKLFF
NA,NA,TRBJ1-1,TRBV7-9,TGTGCCAGCAGCCCCCTCTCTGAAGCTTTCTTT,CASSPLSEAFF
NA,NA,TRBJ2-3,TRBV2,TGTGCCAGCACCCCCCTCCGGGGAGATACGCAGTATTTT,CASTPLRGDTQYF
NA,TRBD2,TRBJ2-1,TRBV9,TGTGCCAGCAGCCCACGGAGCGGGAGCTCCTACAATGAGCAGTTCTTC,CASSPRSGSSYNEQFF
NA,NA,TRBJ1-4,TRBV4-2,TGTGCCAGCAGCCAAAGAGTCGGCAACGAGGGTGAAAAACTGTTTTTT,CASSQRVGNEGEKLFF
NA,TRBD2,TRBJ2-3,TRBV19,TGTGCCAGTAGAACTAGCGGGCCCACAGATACGCAGTATTTT,CASRTSGPTDTQYF
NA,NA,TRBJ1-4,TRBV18,TGTGCCAGCTCAACACAAGGGAGGTTTAATGAAAAACTGTTTTTT,CASSTQGRFNEKLFF
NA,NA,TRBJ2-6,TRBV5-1,TGCGCCAGCAGCTTGGCCGGGAGCTCTGGGGCCAACGTCCTGACTTTC,CASSLAGSSGANVLTF
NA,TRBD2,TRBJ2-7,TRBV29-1,TGCAGCGTTGAACTAGCGGGAGCCCCCCACGAGCAGTACTTC,CSVELAGAPHEQYF
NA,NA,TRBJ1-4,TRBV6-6,TGTGCCAGCAGTTACTCGCGGGGATGGGAGGAAAAACTGTTTTTT,CASSYSRGWEEKLFF
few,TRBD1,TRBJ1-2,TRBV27,TGTGCCAGCAGGGACGGAACAGGGGATGGCTACACCTTC,CASRDGTGDGYTF
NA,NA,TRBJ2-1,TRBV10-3,TGTGCCATCAGTGAGTCGGGCCCGCAGCAGTTCTTC,CAISESGPQQFF
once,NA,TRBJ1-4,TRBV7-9,TGTGCCAGCAGCTTCTCCGGCGGGCGCGAAAAACTGTTTTTT,CASSFSGGREKLFF
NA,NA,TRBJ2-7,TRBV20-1,TGCAGTGCTAGTCCTCGGGACTTATTTACCTACGAGCAGTACTTC,CSASPRDLFTYEQYF
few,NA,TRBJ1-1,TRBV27,TGTGCCAGCAGTCCGGCTTGGGACAAGAACACTGAAGCTTTCTTT,CASSPAWDKNTEAFF
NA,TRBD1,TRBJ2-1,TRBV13,TGTGCCAGCAGCCGCCTCCGGGACAGGGGCCCCCATGAGCAGTTCTTC,CASSRLRDRGPHEQFF
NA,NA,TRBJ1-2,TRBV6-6,TGTGCCAGCAGCTCCGGGAAGGGCTATGGCTACACCTTC,CASSSGKGYGYTF
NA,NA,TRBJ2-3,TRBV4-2,TGTGCCAGCAGCCAAGATTGGCCCCCCACAGATACGCAGTATTTT,CASSQDWPPTDTQYF
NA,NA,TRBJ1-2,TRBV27,TGTGCCAGCAGCCCCAGGTGGTCGGGGGTCGATGGCTACACCTTC,CASSPRWSGVDGYTF